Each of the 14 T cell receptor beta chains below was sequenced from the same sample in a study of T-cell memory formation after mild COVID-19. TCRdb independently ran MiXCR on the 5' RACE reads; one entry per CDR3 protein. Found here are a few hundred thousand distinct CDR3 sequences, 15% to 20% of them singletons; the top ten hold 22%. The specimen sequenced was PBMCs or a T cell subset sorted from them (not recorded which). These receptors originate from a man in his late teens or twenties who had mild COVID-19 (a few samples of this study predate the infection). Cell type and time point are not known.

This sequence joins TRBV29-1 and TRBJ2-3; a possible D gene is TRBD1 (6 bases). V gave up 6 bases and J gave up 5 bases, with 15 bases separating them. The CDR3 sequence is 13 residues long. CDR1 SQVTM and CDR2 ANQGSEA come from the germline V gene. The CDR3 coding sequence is TGCAGCGTACCCGGGACACCCGGAGATACGCAGTATTTT. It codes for CSVPGTPGDTQYF.

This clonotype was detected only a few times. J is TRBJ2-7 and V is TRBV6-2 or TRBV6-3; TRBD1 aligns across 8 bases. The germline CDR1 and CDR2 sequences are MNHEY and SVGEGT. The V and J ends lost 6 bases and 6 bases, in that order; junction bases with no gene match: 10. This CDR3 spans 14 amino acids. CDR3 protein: CASSPWTGLTEQYF. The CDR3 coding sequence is TGTGCCAGCAGCCCCTGGACAGGGTTGACCGAGCAGTACTTC.

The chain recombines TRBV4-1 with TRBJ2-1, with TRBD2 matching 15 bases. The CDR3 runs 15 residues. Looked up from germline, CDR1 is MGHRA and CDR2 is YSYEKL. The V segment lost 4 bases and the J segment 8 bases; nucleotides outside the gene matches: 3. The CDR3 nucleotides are TGCGCCAGCAGCCCTGGGACTAGCGGGGGGTATGAGCAGTTCTTC. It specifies CASSPGTSGGYEQFF.

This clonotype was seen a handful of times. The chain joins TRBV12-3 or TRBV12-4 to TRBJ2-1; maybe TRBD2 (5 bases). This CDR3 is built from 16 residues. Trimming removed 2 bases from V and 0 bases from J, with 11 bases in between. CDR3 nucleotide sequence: TGTGCCAGCAGTTTAACTCCGGGGAGCTCCTACAATGAGCAGTTCTTC. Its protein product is CASSLTPGSSYNEQFF.

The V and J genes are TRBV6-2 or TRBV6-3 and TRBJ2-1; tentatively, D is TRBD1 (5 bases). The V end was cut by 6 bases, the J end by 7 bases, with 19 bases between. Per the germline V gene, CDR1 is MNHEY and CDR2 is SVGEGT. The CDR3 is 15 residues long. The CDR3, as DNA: TGTGCCAGCAGCCCTGGGTGGGGCGGAGATAATGAGCAGTTCTTC. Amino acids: CASSPGWGGDNEQFF.

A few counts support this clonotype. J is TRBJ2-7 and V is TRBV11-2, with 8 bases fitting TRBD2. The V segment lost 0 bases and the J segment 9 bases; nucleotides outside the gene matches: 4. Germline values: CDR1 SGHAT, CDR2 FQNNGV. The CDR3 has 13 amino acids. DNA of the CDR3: TGTGCCAGCAGCTTAGATCGGGAGGGTGTGCAGTACTTC. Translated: CASSLDREGVQYF. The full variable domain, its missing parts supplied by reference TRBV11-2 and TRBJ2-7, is EAGVAQSPRYKIIEKRQSVAFWCNPISGHATLYWYQQILGQGPKLLIQFQNNGVVDDSQLPKDRFSAERLKGVDSTLKIQPAKLEDSAVYLCASSLDREGVQYFGPGTRLTVT.

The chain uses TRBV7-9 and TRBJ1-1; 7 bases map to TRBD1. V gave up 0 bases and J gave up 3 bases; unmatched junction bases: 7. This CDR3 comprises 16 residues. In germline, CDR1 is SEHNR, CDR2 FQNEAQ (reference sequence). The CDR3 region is CASSLANRGSDTEAFF. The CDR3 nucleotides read TGTGCCAGCAGCTTAGCGAACAGGGGATCGGACACTGAAGCTTTCTTT. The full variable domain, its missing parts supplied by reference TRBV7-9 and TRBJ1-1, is DTGVSQNPRHKITKRGQNVTFRCDPISEHNRLYWYRQTLGQGPEFLTYFQNEAQLEKSRLLSDRFSAERPKGSFSTLEIQRTEQGDSAMYLCASSLANRGSDTEAFFGQGTRLTVV.

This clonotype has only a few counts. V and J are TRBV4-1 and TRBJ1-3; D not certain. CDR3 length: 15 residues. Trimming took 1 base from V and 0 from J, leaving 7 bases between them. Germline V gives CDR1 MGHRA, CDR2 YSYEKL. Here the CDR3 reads CASSQVARSGNTIYF. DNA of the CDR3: TGCGCCAGCAGCCAAGTGGCTCGCTCTGGAAACACCATATATTTT.

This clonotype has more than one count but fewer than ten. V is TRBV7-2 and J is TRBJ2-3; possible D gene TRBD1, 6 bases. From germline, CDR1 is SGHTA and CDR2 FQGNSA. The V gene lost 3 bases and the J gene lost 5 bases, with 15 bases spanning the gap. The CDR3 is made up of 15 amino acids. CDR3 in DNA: TGTGCCAGCAGCTTCCAACAGGGAGAGATAGATACGCAGTATTTT. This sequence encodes CASSFQQGEIDTQYF.

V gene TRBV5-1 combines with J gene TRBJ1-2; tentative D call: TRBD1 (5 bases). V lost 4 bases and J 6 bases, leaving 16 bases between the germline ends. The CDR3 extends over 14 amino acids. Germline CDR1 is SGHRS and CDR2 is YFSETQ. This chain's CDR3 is CASSQTGTADGYTF. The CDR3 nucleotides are TGCGCCAGCAGCCAAACCGGGACGGCGGATGGCTACACCTTC. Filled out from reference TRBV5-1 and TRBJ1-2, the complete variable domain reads KAGVTQTPRYLIKTRGQQVTLSCSPISGHRSVSWYQQTPGQGLQFLFEYFSETQRNKGNFPGRFSGRQFSNSRSEMNVSTLELGDSALYLCASSQTGTADGYTFGSGTRLTVV.

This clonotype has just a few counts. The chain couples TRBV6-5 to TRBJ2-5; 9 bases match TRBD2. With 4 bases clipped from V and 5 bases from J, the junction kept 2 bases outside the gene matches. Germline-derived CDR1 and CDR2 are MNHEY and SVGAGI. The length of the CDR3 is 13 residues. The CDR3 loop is CASSLREGETQYF. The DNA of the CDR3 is TGTGCCAGCAGTTTGCGGGAGGGGGAGACCCAGTACTTC.

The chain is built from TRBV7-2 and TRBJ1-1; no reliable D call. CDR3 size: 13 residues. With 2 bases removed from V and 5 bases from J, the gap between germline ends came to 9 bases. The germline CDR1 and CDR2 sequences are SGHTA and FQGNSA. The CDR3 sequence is CASSLRMGTEAFF. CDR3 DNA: TGTGCCAGCAGCTTACGGATGGGGACTGAAGCTTTCTTT.

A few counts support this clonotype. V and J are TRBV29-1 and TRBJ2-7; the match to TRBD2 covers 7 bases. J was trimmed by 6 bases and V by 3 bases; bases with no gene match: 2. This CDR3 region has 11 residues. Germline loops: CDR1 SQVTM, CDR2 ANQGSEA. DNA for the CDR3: TGCAGCGTTGATAGGGAGGGCGAGCAGTACTTC. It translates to CSVDREGEQYF.

DNA of the CDR3: TGTGCCAGCAGCTTTACGGGAGTTGGTGAGCAGTTCTTC. Translated, it gives CASSFTGVGEQFF. V and J are TRBV5-4 and TRBJ2-1, with D perhaps TRBD2 (6 bases). V dropped 2 bases and J dropped 9 bases, with 12 bases sitting between them. Germline V CDR1 and CDR2: SGHNT, YYREEE (reference sequence). This CDR3 comprises 13 residues. Drawing the rest from reference TRBV5-4 and TRBJ2-1, the complete variable domain is ETGVTQSPTHLIKTRGQQVTLRCSSQSGHNTVSWYQQALGQGPQFIFQYYREEENGRGNFPPRFSGLQFPNYSSELNVNALELDDSALYLCASSFTGVGEQFFGPGTRLTVL.